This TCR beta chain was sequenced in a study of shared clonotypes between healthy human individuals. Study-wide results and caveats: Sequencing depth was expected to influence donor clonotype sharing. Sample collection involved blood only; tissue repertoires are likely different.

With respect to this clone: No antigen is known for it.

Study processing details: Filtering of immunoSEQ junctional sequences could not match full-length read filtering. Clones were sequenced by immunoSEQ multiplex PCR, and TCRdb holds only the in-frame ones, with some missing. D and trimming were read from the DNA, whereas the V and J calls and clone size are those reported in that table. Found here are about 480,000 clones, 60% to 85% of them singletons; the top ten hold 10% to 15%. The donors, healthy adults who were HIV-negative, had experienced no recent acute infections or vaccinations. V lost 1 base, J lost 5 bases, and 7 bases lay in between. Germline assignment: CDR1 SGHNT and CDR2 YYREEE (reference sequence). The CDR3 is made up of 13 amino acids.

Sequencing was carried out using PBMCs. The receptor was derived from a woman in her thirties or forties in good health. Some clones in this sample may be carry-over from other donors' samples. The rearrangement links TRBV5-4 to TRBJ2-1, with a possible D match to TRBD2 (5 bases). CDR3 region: CASSLPTNNEQFF. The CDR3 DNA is TGTGCCAGCAGCTTGCCGACTAACAATGAGCAGTTCTTC.